This T cell receptor (beta chain) originates from a study of blood T cell repertoires in COVID-19. In the study overall: Donors in the United States, Italy and Spain gave samples during acute or convalescent COVID-19. T cells, B-cell-depleted T cells, or PBMCs provided the cDNA or gDNA that served as material.

V lost 5 bases to trimming and J lost 1 base, with 14 bases between them. CDR1 is SGHTA and CDR2 is FQGNSA in the germline V gene. The CDR3 is 16 residues long. Original processing methods: For nucleated cells, counts were estimated from reference gene primer amplification. Clones were read by immunoSEQ multiplex PCR, and TCRdb kept only the in-frame ones, dropping some. That table furnishes V, J and clone size, whereas the DNA furnished D and trimming. The sample has 240,000 or so clones, 80% to 90% seen once. This sequence originates from a man in his sixties with acute or convalescent COVID-19. This chain joins TRBV7-2 and TRBJ2-2; D possibly corresponds to TRBD1 (7 bases). The specimen sequenced was peripheral blood. The CDR3 loop reads CASSPQGGKNTGELFF. The DNA for the CDR3 is TGTGCCAGCAGCCCCCAGGGGGGAAAGAACACCGGGGAGCTGTTTTTT.